The sequence of this T cell receptor (beta chain) was determined in a study of T cells after yellow fever vaccination. CDR3 length equals 18 residues. V shed 2 bases, J shed 2 bases, and the junction held 15 bases outside the gene matches. Looked up from germline, CDR1 is MNHEY and CDR2 is SMNVEV (reference sequence). Study results and limitations: Primary-vaccination clones mostly resurfaced post-booster (more than 95% CD4, roughly 90% CD8).

TCRdb fed the 5' RACE reads into MiXCR, producing one record per CDR3 protein. The data contain 510,000 or so distinct CDR3 sequences, less than 20% of them singletons. Concerning this clonotype itself: Its antigen is unidentified.

Here the sequenced sample was PBMCs, taken 15 days after the yellow fever booster vaccination. The chain carries TRBV27 and TRBJ2-7; 7 nucleotides match TRBD2. The sequence derives from a man under 40 who received the YFV17D yellow fever vaccine. The CDR3 DNA reads TGTGCCAGCAGTTTACGGTGGGGCAGCGGGAAGGCTCCCTACGAGCAGTACTTC. Protein: CASSLRWGSGKAPYEQYF.